This TCR beta chain was sequenced in a study of human T cells and chemical hapten exposure. Study at large: Throughout the roughly 26-week study, diphenylcyclopropenone was applied weekly to the patients' scalps. Overall study results and limits: PT1 expanded TCR numbers rose with patch test score.

About this clonotype itself: The antigen is not known.

V was clipped by 0 bases and J by 9 bases, with 21 bases between them. CDR1 and CDR2 from the germline V gene are LGHNA and YSLEER. This CDR3 has 17 amino acids. What the library attached to individual cDNA molecules were unique molecular identifiers. TCRdb reprocessed the RACE reads via MiXCR and lists one record per CDR3 protein. The table includes tens of thousands of distinct CDR3 sequences, about 10% detected once. Time point described: patch test 3, about 24 weeks after DPC sensitization. The sample's treatment: therapeutic diphenylcyclopropenone sensitization with weekly scalp DPC. Blood was collected ahead of every patch test applied.

The sample here was whole blood, taken in connection with sensitization to the hapten diphenylcyclopropenone (DPC). The V and J genes are TRBV4-3 and TRBJ2-1; D possibly corresponds to TRBD2 (5 bases). The sequence derives from a woman in her fifties or sixties with alopecia areata. Some clones in this sample may be carry-over from other donors' samples. The CDR3 here is CASSQESLAHRVGEQFF. The CDR3, as DNA: TGCGCCAGCAGCCAAGAGTCCCTAGCCCACCGAGTAGGTGAGCAGTTCTTC.